This is a list of T cell receptor beta chains from one sample in a study of blood T cell repertoires in COVID-19. TCRdb keeps only in-frame clones here, not all; method: immunoSEQ multiplex PCR. The data show more than 95,000 clones, 60% to 80% seen once. Source material: peripheral blood. These receptors were taken from an elderly man with COVID-19, enrolled during active disease. The CDR3 runs from the conserved cysteine through the conserved F or W. D genes are given only for firm matches. Clone size, where shown, is once, few, many, or a class for clones that have expanded.

>-|TRBJ2-5|TRBV20-1|-
CSARRETQYF
TGCAGTGCTAGACGGGAGACCCAGTACTTC
>-|TRBJ1-6|TRBV10-3|-
CAISDGRESPLHF
TGTGCCATCAGTGACGGCAGGGAATCACCCCTCCACTTT
>-|TRBJ1-2|TRBV10-3|-
CAISVDNSAGGYTF
TGTGCCATCAGTGTAGACAACTCCGCAGGGGGCTACACCTTC
>-|TRBJ2-2|TRBV9|-
CASSRDTNTGELFF
TGTGCCAGCAGCCGGGACACCAACACCGGGGAGCTGTTTTTT
>once|TRBJ2-7|TRBV15|TRBD2
CATSRDLLAGAQYF
TGTGCCACCAGCAGAGATTTACTAGCGGGTGCGCAGTACTTC
>-|TRBJ2-7|TRBV5-1|-
CASSLDSYSYEQYF
TGCGCCAGCAGCTTGGACAGTTACTCCTACGAGCAGTACTTC
>-|TRBJ2-7|TRBV14|TRBD1
CASSQSLGTAQQYF
TGTGCCAGCAGCCAATCTCTCGGGACAGCTCAGCAGTACTTC
>-|TRBJ2-3|TRBV18|TRBD2
CASSPPLAGGSDTQYF
TGTGCCAGCTCACCACCCCTAGCGGGAGGGTCAGATACGCAGTATTTT
>-|TRBJ1-5|TRBV27|-
CASRLSPAGKQPQHF
TGTGCCAGCAGACTCTCCCCCGCAGGGAAACAGCCCCAGCATTTT
>-|TRBJ2-1|TRBV11-2|-
CASSLVLSGNEQFF
TGTGCCAGCAGCTTAGTTCTGTCGGGGAATGAGCAGTTCTTC
>-|TRBJ2-2|TRBV6-5|-
CASNPQGTGELFF
TGTGCCAGCAACCCACAGGGTACCGGGGAGCTGTTTTTT
>-|TRBJ2-5|TRBV7-8|-
CASSEGTPLQETQYF
TGTGCCAGCAGCGAGGGGACACCGTTACAAGAGACCCAGTACTTC
>-|TRBJ1-5|TRBV4-1|-
CASSHYQGREGNQPQHF
TGCGCCAGCAGCCATTATCAGGGGAGGGAAGGCAATCAGCCCCAGCATTTT
>-|TRBJ1-6|TRBV5-1|-
CASSLSGVWDSPLHF
TGCGCCAGCAGCTTGTCAGGGGTTTGGGACTCACCCCTCCACTTT
>-|TRBJ2-1|TRBV12-5|TRBD1
CASGVTGGDEQFF
TGTGCTAGTGGGGTGACAGGGGGGGATGAGCAGTTCTTC
>-|TRBJ2-6|TRBV28|-
CASTASGTGANVLTF
TGTGCCAGCACCGCTTCAGGGACTGGGGCCAACGTCCTGACTTTC
>-|TRBJ2-2|TRBV4-3|-
CASSQSTVRELFF
TGCGCCAGCAGCCAGTCGACAGTTAGGGAGCTGTTTTTT
>-|TRBJ1-1|TRBV11-3|-
CASSFSEGRKAFF
TGTGCCAGCAGCTTTTCGGAGGGGAGGAAAGCTTTCTTT
>-|TRBJ2-2|TRBV29-1|TRBD1
CSVEDTGTGTTGELFF
TGCAGCGTTGAAGACACCGGGACAGGGACCACCGGGGAGCTGTTTTTT
>-|TRBJ2-1|TRBV2|-
CASSAGLITEQFF
TGTGCCAGCAGTGCTGGACTAATCACTGAGCAGTTCTTC
>-|TRBJ1-3|TRBV3-1/TRBV3-2|TRBD1
CASSQGTQGYTIYF
TGTGCCAGCAGCCAAGGAACACAGGGGTACACCATATATTTT
>-|TRBJ1-5|TRBV28|TRBD1
CASRATGVNQPQHF
TGTGCCAGCAGGGCAACAGGGGTAAATCAGCCCCAGCATTTT